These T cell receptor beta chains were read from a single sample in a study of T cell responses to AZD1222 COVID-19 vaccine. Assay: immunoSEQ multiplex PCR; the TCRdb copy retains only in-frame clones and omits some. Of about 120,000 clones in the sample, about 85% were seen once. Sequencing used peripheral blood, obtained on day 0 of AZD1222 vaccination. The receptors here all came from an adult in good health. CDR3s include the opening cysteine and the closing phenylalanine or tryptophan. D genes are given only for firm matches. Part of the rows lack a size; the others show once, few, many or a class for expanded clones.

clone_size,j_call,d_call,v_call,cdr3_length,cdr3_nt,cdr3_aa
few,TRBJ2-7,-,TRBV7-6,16,TGTGCCAGCAGCCGTCCGGGGGCTAGCGGCTCCTACGAGCAGTACTTC,CASSRPGASGSYEQYF
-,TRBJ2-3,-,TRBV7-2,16,TGTGCCAGCAGCTCTGGGGCAGGGCTGGTGGCAGATACGCAGTATTTT,CASSSGAGLVADTQYF
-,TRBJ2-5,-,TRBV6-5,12,TGTGCCAGCGCTGGCGCCCCCCAGACCCAGTACTTC,CASAGAPQTQYF
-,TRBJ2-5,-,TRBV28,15,TGTGCCAGCAGTTTACTTCAGGGGGGGGAGGAGACCCAGTACTTC,CASSLLQGGEETQYF
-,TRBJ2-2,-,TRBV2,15,TGTGCCAGCAGTGAACGACAGTCGAACACCGGGGAGCTGTTTTTT,CASSERQSNTGELFF
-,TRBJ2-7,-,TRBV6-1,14,TGTGCCAGCAGTGAAGCGCCGGGTAGCGGCGAGCAGTACTTC,CASSEAPGSGEQYF
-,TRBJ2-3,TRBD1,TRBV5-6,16,TGTGCCAGCAGCCGCCGGACAGGGACATACACAGATACGCAGTATTTT,CASSRRTGTYTDTQYF
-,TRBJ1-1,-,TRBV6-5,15,TGTGCCAGCAGTACACCGGGACGGAGCCCTTTTGAAGCTTTCTTT,CASSTPGRSPFEAFF
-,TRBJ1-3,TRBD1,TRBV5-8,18,TGTGCCAGCAACTCACTCCACCGCGACAGGGGGACTGGAAACACCATATATTTT,CASNSLHRDRGTGNTIYF
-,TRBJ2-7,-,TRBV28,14,TGTGCCAGCAGTTTGAGGGACATAGGGGTAGAGCAGTACTTC,CASSLRDIGVEQYF
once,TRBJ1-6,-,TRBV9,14,TGTGCCAGCAGCGTAGATTTCGCTAATTCACCCCTCCACTTT,CASSVDFANSPLHF
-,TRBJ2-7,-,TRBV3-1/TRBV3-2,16,TGTGCCAGCAGCCAAGTTAGGAGCGGTAGCTCCTACGAGCAGTACTTC,CASSQVRSGSSYEQYF
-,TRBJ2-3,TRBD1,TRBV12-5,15,TGTGCTAGTGGTTTGTGGGACAGGGCCCAGGATACGCAGTATTTT,CASGLWDRAQDTQYF
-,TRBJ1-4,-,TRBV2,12,TGTGCCAGCAGCCTTGTGTCAAAAAAACTGTTTTTT,CASSLVSKKLFF
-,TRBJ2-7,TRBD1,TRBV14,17,TGTGCCAGCAGCCAAGCCATAGGGACAGTCGGTCGCGGGGAGCAGTACTTC,CASSQAIGTVGRGEQYF
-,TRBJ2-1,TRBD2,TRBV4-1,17,TGCGCCAGCAGCCAGGCCCTTTCTAGCGGGGGCCCCAATGAGCAGTTCTTC,CASSQALSSGGPNEQFF
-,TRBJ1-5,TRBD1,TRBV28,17,TGTGCCAGCAGTTTAGGAGGACAGGGTGTCCTTCCCCAGCCCCAGCATTTT,CASSLGGQGVLPQPQHF
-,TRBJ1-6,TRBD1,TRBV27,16,TGTGCCAGCAGTCCTACCCCGGACAGGGGGAATTCACCCCTCCACTTT,CASSPTPDRGNSPLHF
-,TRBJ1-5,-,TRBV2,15,TGTGCCAGCAGTGAGGGGAGTATTGACAATCAGCCCCAGCATTTT,CASSEGSIDNQPQHF
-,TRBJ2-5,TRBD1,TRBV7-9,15,TGTGCCAGCAGCTTAACAGACAGGGGGCTGGAGACCCAGTACTTC,CASSLTDRGLETQYF
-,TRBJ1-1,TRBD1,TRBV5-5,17,TGTGCCAGCAGCTTGGGGGATCAGGGGGCCCTTAACACTGAAGCTTTCTTT,CASSLGDQGALNTEAFF
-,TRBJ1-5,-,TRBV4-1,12,TGCGCCAGCAGCCAAGGAGATCAGCCCCAGCATTTT,CASSQGDQPQHF
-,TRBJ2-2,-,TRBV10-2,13,TGCGCCAGCAGTGTCCCGGCGGGGGGGGAGCTGTTTTTT,CASSVPAGGELFF
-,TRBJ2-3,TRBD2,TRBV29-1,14,TGCAGCGTTGTCTTGGGCGGGGGGGCAGATACGCAGTATTTT,CSVVLGGGADTQYF
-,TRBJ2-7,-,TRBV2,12,TGTGCCAGCAGTACCATAGGAGGCGAGCAGTACTTC,CASSTIGGEQYF
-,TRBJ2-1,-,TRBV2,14,TGTGCCAGCAGCGAATACCCCCCTCCCAATGAGCAGTTCTTC,CASSEYPPPNEQFF
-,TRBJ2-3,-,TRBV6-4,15,TGTGCCAGCAGTGACGAACCAGGGGTTGGAGATACGCAGTATTTT,CASSDEPGVGDTQYF
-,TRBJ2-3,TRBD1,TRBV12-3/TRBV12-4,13,TGTGCCAGCAGTAGGAACAGGGGTGATACGCAGTATTTT,CASSRNRGDTQYF
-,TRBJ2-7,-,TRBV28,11,TGTGCCAGCAGTTTATCCCACGAGCAGTACTTC,CASSLSHEQYF
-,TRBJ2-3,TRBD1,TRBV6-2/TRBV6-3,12,TGTGCCAGCAGTGCAGGGGGCTCGGCGCAGTATTTT,CASSAGGSAQYF
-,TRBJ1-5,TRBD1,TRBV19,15,TGTGCCAGCCTGAACGGGGACAGGGCTAATCAGCCCCAGCATTTT,CASLNGDRANQPQHF
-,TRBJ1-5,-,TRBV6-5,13,TGTGCCAGCAGGGGGTACGCCGATCAGCCCCAGCATTTT,CASRGYADQPQHF
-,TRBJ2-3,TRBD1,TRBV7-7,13,TGTGCTAGCAGCTTAGACAGGGGAGACACGCAGTATTTT,CASSLDRGDTQYF
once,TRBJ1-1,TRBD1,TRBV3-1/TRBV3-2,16,TGTGCCAGCAGCCGCCGGACACCTCAGGGGGACACTGAAGCTTTCTTT,CASSRRTPQGDTEAFF
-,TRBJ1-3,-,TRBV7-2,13,TGTGCCAGCAGCCTCTCCTCTGGAAACACCATATATTTT,CASSLSSGNTIYF
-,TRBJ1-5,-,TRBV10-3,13,TGTGCCATCAGTGAGGGTTTTCATCAGCCCCAGCATTTT,CAISEGFHQPQHF
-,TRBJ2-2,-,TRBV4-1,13,TGCGCCAGCAGCCCCTCGATTGGCGGGGAGCTGTTTTTT,CASSPSIGGELFF
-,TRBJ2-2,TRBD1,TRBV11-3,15,TGTGCCAGCAGCCCTGACAGGGGTGGGACCGGGGAGCTGTTTTTT,CASSPDRGGTGELFF
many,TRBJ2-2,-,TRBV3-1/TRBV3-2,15,TGTGCCAGCACCTCGGGGGAGGTTAACACCGGGGAGCTGTTTTTT,CASTSGEVNTGELFF
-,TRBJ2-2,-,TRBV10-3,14,TGTGCCATCAGGGGGGACACAACGAGGGGGGAGCTGTTTTTT,CAIRGDTTRGELFF
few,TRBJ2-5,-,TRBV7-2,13,TGTGCCAGCAGCATCATTCAAGAGGGGACCCAGTACTTC,CASSIIQEGTQYF
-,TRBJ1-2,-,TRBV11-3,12,TGTGCCAGCAGCTTCGGGGGAATCGGCTACACCTTC,CASSFGGIGYTF
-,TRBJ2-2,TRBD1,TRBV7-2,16,TGTGCCAGCAGCCCCAGCCCAGGGGGTAACACCGGGGAGCTGTTTTTT,CASSPSPGGNTGELFF
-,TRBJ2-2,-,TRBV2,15,TGTGCCAGCGGCCCCCAAAACAGAGACACCGGGGAGCTGTTTTTT,CASGPQNRDTGELFF
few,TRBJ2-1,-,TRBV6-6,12,TGTGCCACCTTCGCGGGCTACAATGAGCAGTTCTTC,CATFAGYNEQFF
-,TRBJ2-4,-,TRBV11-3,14,TGTGCCAGCAGCGTAGGGGGGTCCAAAAACATTCAGTACTTC,CASSVGGSKNIQYF
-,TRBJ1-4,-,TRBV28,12,TGTGCCAGCACTTACCGGGGTGAAAAACTGTTTTTT,CASTYRGEKLFF
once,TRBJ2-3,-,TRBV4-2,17,TGTGCCAGCAGCCAAGATCGGGGTAGCCGACTACTTAATACGCAGTATTTT,CASSQDRGSRLLNTQYF
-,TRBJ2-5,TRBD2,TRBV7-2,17,TGTGCCAGCAGAACCCCCCCTGGGGGGGGGAACCAAGAGACCCAGTACTTC,CASRTPPGGGNQETQYF